These 12 T cell receptor beta chains originate from one sample sequenced in a study of Graves' ophthalmopathy and Graves' hyperthyroidism. RNA transcripts yielded amplified TCR beta CDR3 regions. The first round was an RT-PCR with HTBI primers, and the second round was a multiplex PCR. TCRdb ran MiXCR on the multiplex PCR reads and lists one entry per CDR3 protein. This sample has hundreds of thousands of distinct CDR3 sequences, with 20% to 25% found just once. Sequenced: peripheral blood. The receptor source for this set is a woman aged 45 to 65 with Graves' ophthalmopathy.

This clonotype was picked up many times. V gene TRBV11-2 combines with J gene TRBJ2-5; TRBD2 agrees at 7 bases. This CDR3 has 15 residues. Trimming took 5 bases from V and 5 from J; bases not matched to a gene: 11. Germline V lookup: CDR1 SGHAT, CDR2 FQNNGV. CDR3 sequence (DNA): TGTGCCAGCAGCCCCGTGTCCGGGGGGATGGAGACCCAGTACTTC. This gives the protein CASSPVSGGMETQYF.

This clonotype was counted at least ten times. CDR3 bases: TGTGCCAGCAGACCGCGGACTAGAAACACCATATATTTT. Protein: CASRPRTRNTIYF. J is TRBJ1-3 and V is TRBV6-1; D gene unclear. The CDR3 runs 13 residues. Between the trimmed V and J ends, which lost 6 bases and 5 bases, there was a span of 11 bases. Germline lookup yields CDR1 MNHNS and CDR2 SASEGT.

This clonotype was seen many times. The chain couples TRBV7-3 to TRBJ2-4; TRBD1 matches at 7 bases. This CDR3 is built from 13 residues. V was pared by 5 bases and J by 9 bases, with 7 bases of the junction left unmatched. Germline V gives CDR1 SGHTA, CDR2 FQGTGA. CDR3 residues: CASSDQTGSIQYF. CDR3 sequence (DNA): TGTGCCAGCAGCGACCAGACAGGGTCCATTCAGTACTTC.

This clonotype showed up just a few times. This is likely a read error, given that the CDR3 carries no conserved phenylalanine or tryptophan at its end. The DNA is omitted, as the CDR3 cannot be located on it reliably, and the CDR3 follows TCRdb's listing. This chain joins TRBV28 and TRBJ2-7; the table's D call, TRBD2, has no DNA check behind it. The length of the CDR3 is 13 amino acids, counting both ends. Germline lookup yields CDR1 MDHEN and CDR2 SYDVKM. The CDR3: CASSRGSLADLLL.

This clonotype occurred many times. V and J are TRBV11-1 and TRBJ1-5; 8 bases line up with TRBD1. Germline V lookup: CDR1 SGHAT, CDR2 FQDESV (reference sequence). The CDR3 is made up of 16 amino acids. The junction had 6 bases not matched to a gene; V was cut back by 5 bases and J by 0 bases. CDR3 amino acids: CASSGGQVDSNQPQHF. The CDR3 DNA is TGTGCCAGCAGCGGGGGACAGGTCGATAGCAATCAGCCCCAGCATTTT.

This clonotype was picked up many times. V usage is TRBV11-2 and J usage is TRBJ2-7; D gene uncertain. V lost 5 bases and J lost 7, with 15 bases in between. This CDR3 is built from 13 residues. The germline V gene encodes CDR1 SGHAT and CDR2 FQNNGV. CDR3 loop: CASSPIVLGEQYF. The CDR3 DNA is TGTGCCAGCAGCCCCATCGTATTGGGGGAGCAGTACTTC. Full variable domain (outside the CDR3, taken from reference TRBV11-2 and TRBJ2-7): EAGVAQSPRYKIIEKRQSVAFWCNPISGHATLYWYQQILGQGPKLLIQFQNNGVVDDSQLPKDRFSAERLKGVDSTLKIQPAKLEDSAVYLCASSPIVLGEQYFGPGTRLTVT.

This clonotype was seen many times. V gene TRBV6-1 combines with J gene TRBJ2-7, with 10 bases lining up with TRBD1. V gave up 5 bases and J gave up 8 bases; unmatched junction bases: 12. The CDR3 has 15 residues. Germline V gives CDR1 MNHNS, CDR2 SASEGT. The CDR3 coding sequence is TGTGCCAGCAGTAAACCCGGACAGGGGGAGGCGAAGCAGTACTTC. Amino acid sequence: CASSKPGQGEAKQYF.

As concerns this clonotype: The junction does not match germline at one end; this may be a read error. The chain couples TRBV7-8 to TRBJ2-7, with D uncertain. CDR3 length: 13 amino acids. Germline CDR1 is SGHVS and CDR2 is FQNEAQ. CDR3 sequence (DNA): TGTGCCAGCAGCCACGCGGCGGTCCACGAGCAGTGCTTC. Protein sequence: CASSHAAVHEQCF.

The rearrangement joins TRBV7-9 to TRBJ2-7, with D possibly TRBD1 on 6 matching bases. There are 16 residues in the CDR3. Germline assignment: CDR1 SEHNR and CDR2 FQNEAQ (reference sequence). The V end lost 3 bases, the J end lost 3 bases, and 18 bases lay between the germline ends. CDR3 loop: CASSFSPGHQNYEQYF. CDR3 nucleotide sequence: TGTGCCAGCAGCTTCTCACCGGGACATCAGAACTACGAGCAGTACTTC.

This rearrangement joins TRBV11-2 to TRBJ2-7; 14 nucleotides align to TRBD2. J lost 0 bases, V lost 4 bases, and 2 bases had no gene match. The germline gives CDR1 SGHAT, CDR2 FQNNGV. This CDR3 region has 16 residues. The CDR3 DNA sequence: TGTGCCAGCAGCTGGGGGACTAGCGGGGGCTCCTACGAGCAGTACTTC. It translates to CASSWGTSGGSYEQYF.

This clonotype was seen repeatedly, ten times or more. The chain joins TRBV30 to TRBJ1-3; D unclear. CDR1 is GTSNPN and CDR2 is SVGIG in the germline V gene (reference sequence). This CDR3 region has 12 residues. The V and J ends lost 5 bases and 7 bases respectively, with 12 bases between them. DNA of the CDR3: TGTGCCTGGGTACCCTGGGATAACACCATATATTTT. This codes for CAWVPWDNTIYF.

For the CDR3, the DNA is TGCGCCAGCAGCTTGGCTTGGGGGGGCTCCTACGAGCAGTACTTC. Its protein is CASSLAWGGSYEQYF. This rearrangement joins TRBV5-1 to TRBJ2-7, with TRBD2 matching over 7 bases. Looked up from germline, CDR1 is SGHRS and CDR2 is YFSETQ. V was pared by 0 bases and J by 0 bases, with 3 bases of the junction left unmatched. CDR3 length equals 15 residues.